This record concerns one T cell receptor beta chain sequence. Its specificity is unknown. Calling Graves' hyperthyroidism stable meant ophthalmopathy did not progress within 18 months. These data are taken from a study of T cells in Graves' hyperthyroidism and ophthalmopathy. Study overall: Peripheral blood was drawn at first diagnosis, prior to all treatment. Points from the study as a whole: Most thyroid clonotypes with frequency above 0.001 were detected in blood.

Amplification yielded TCR beta CDR3 regions, with RNA transcripts as the source. HTBI primers were employed in a first-round RT-PCR of the TCR CDR3. TCRdb re-derived calls from the multiplex PCR reads in MiXCR, one entry per CDR3 protein. This table holds some 440,000 distinct CDR3 sequences, approximately 14% found once. The CDR3 spans 13 residues. The germline gives CDR1 KGHSH, CDR2 LQKENI. The V end lost 3 bases, the J end lost 1 base, and 6 bases lay between the germline ends. The material sequenced was blood. The sequence was obtained from a young woman with Graves' hyperthyroidism. V gene TRBV18 combines with J gene TRBJ1-1; D is unclear. The CDR3 DNA follows: TGTGCCAGCTCACCGCTTAAGAACACTGAAGCTTTCTTT. Translated: CASSPLKNTEAFF.